The 19 T cell receptor beta chains below were found in one sample sequenced in a study of shared clonotypes between healthy human individuals. Only in-frame clones appear in the TCRdb table, and some are missing; sequencing was by immunoSEQ multiplex PCR. This sample has a few million clones, with under 95% found just once. The sequenced sample consisted of naive CD4+ T cells from PBMCs. This sample's subset: CD45RA+ positively selected. Every receptor here comes from a man aged 18 to 30 in good health. Some clones in this sample may be carry-over from other donors' samples.

The rearrangement links TRBV6-6 to TRBJ2-3; no clear D. CDR3 length equals 14 residues. The V end lost 2 bases, the J end lost 4 bases, and 10 bases lay between the germline ends. Germline V gives CDR1 MNHNY, CDR2 SVGAGI (reference sequence). CDR3: CASSYGWMADTQYF. For the CDR3, the DNA is TGTGCCAGCAGTTACGGCTGGATGGCAGATACGCAGTATTTT.

The V gene is TRBV18, the J gene TRBJ2-3; weak D call: TRBD1 (5 bases). The CDR3 loop spans 14 amino acids. V lost 1 base and J 3 bases, leaving 8 bases between the germline ends. Germline V CDR1 and CDR2: KGHSH, LQKENI. CDR3 coding DNA: TGTGCCAGCTCACCACTGCCAGGGACAGATACGCAGTATTTT. This codes for CASSPLPGTDTQYF.

The chain uses TRBV28 and TRBJ1-1; 8 bases agree with TRBD1. Germline V CDR1 and CDR2: MDHEN, SYDVKM. The ends lost 8 bases at V and 0 bases at J; junction bases unmatched: 5. The CDR3 consists of 14 residues. The DNA of the CDR3 is TGTGCCAGCGGTGCAGGGGGCGTGAACACTGAAGCTTTCTTT. Translation gives CASGAGGVNTEAFF.

The chain employs TRBV28 and TRBJ1-2, with a weak D call TRBD1 (6 bases). V lost 7 bases and J 6 bases, leaving 9 bases between the germline ends. CDR1 is MDHEN, CDR2 SYDVKM, per germline. The CDR3 runs to 11 residues. The CDR3 sequence: CASNRADGYTF. The DNA of the CDR3 is TGTGCCAGCAACAGGGCAGATGGCTACACCTTC.

The genes are TRBV5-1 and TRBJ1-3; D perhaps matches TRBD1 (6 bases). The germline V and J ends were trimmed by 4 bases and 4 bases, with 6 bases remaining between them. The CDR3 spans 12 residues. Germline V gives CDR1 SGHRS, CDR2 YFSETQ. The CDR3, as DNA: TGCGCCAGCAGCGGACAGGGAAACACCATATATTTT. Translating it yields CASSGQGNTIYF.

V and J are TRBV7-9 and TRBJ2-7; D gene ambiguous. V was pared by 0 bases and J by 0 bases, with 9 bases between. The germline V gene encodes CDR1 SEHNR and CDR2 FQNEAQ (reference sequence). The length of the CDR3 is 15 residues. The CDR3 sequence is CASSLAAGSSYEQYF. CDR3 nucleotides: TGTGCCAGCAGCTTAGCGGCAGGAAGCTCCTACGAGCAGTACTTC.

The genes are TRBV30 and TRBJ1-6, with TRBD1 as a possible D gene (5 bases). Germline-derived CDR1 and CDR2 are GTSNPN and SVGIG (reference sequence). The CDR3 runs 13 residues. V gave up 5 bases and J gave up 10 bases, with 15 bases separating them. The CDR3 bases are TGTGCCTGGTGCACGGCGAGGGGCTCACCCCTCCACTTT. Translation gives CAWCTARGSPLHF.

Note on this clone: Other DNA sequences in the same sample also yield this CDR3. V gene TRBV6-5 combines with J gene TRBJ2-7; no clear D. This CDR3 comprises 14 residues. Germline V gene sequence: CDR1 MNHEY, CDR2 SVGAGI. The V end lost 0 bases, the J end lost 3 bases, and 9 bases lay between the germline ends. The CDR3 bases are TGTGCCAGCAGTTACTCGCGTCCGGGCTACGAGCAGTACTTC. Translation: CASSYSRPGYEQYF.

CDR3 residues: CASRKGGTFGGYTF. For the CDR3, the DNA is TGTGCCAGCAGGAAGGGGGGAACGTTTGGTGGCTACACCTTC. The chain links TRBV2 to TRBJ1-2; a possible D gene is TRBD1 (6 bases). Germline CDR1 is SNHLY and CDR2 is FYNNEI. CDR3 length: 14 amino acids. Deletions cut 6 bases from V and 7 bases from J, with 18 bases between.

This clone was recorded only once. The V and J genes are TRBV5-8 and TRBJ1-1; TRBD1 matches at 9 bases. There are 13 residues in the CDR3. The germline V gene has CDR1 SGHTS and CDR2 YDEGEE. V gave up 2 bases and J gave up 11 bases; unmatched junction bases: 7. In nucleotides, the CDR3 is TGTGCCAGCAGCTTACTCAGGACAGGGGAGGCTTTCTTT. It is translated as CASSLLRTGEAFF.

This clone was seen a few times. The sample holds other DNA sequences that translate to the same CDR3. This chain links TRBV11-2 with TRBJ1-1; perhaps TRBD1 as D (6 bases). Germline CDR1 and CDR2: SGHAT and FQNNGV. The CDR3 runs to 11 residues. V lost 1 base and J lost 11, with 8 bases in between. The DNA for the CDR3 is TGTGCCAGCAGCTTAGCGGGGGGCGCTTTCTTT. As protein: CASSLAGGAFF.

The genes are TRBV5-1 and TRBJ1-1, with TRBD1 matching over 10 bases. Losses at the gene ends were 4 bases for V and 10 bases for J; bases not matched to a gene: 13. The germline CDR1 and CDR2 sequences are SGHRS and YFSETQ. The CDR3 sequence is 15 residues long. The CDR3 DNA is TGCGCCAGCAGCACCCACGGGACAGGGGAGGAGGGAGCTTTCTTT. This gives the protein CASSTHGTGEEGAFF.

Here the CDR3 reads CASSHGLNTEAFF. The CDR3 region has the DNA TGTGCCAGCAGCCACGGGCTGAACACTGAAGCTTTCTTT. The chain employs TRBV14 and TRBJ1-1; D gene ambiguous. CDR1 and CDR2 from the germline V gene are SGHDN and FVKESK. The CDR3 is 13 amino acids. The ends were cut back, 3 bases at V and 0 bases at J, with 5 bases in the middle. The full variable domain, its missing parts supplied by reference TRBV14 and TRBJ1-1, is EAGVTQFPSHSVIEKGQTVTLRCDPISGHDNLYWYRRVMGKEIKFLLHFVKESKQDESGMPNNRFLAERTGGTYSTLKVQPAELEDSGVYFCASSHGLNTEAFFGQGTRLTVV.

The chain couples TRBV7-3 to TRBJ2-1; 7 nucleotides match TRBD2. The CDR3 has 16 residues. CDR1 is SGHTA, CDR2 FQGTGA, per germline. Trimming removed 5 bases from V and 8 bases from J; junction bases left unmatched: 15. CDR3 nucleotide sequence: TGTGCCAGCAGCCGCTTTACGGGCGGGAGAGGGGATGAGCAGTTCTTC. It specifies CASSRFTGGRGDEQFF.

V gene TRBV4-2 combines with J gene TRBJ1-2, with D possibly being TRBD1 (6 bases). This CDR3 region has 13 residues. Trimming took off 5 bases at V and 5 bases at J, with 12 bases between the two ends. Germline lookup yields CDR1 LGHNA and CDR2 YNFKEQ. The CDR3 DNA reads TGTGCCAGCAGCTTCAGGGGTTTTTATGGCTACACCTTC. Translation gives CASSFRGFYGYTF.

This clone was detected a few times. The J gene is TRBJ1-1, the V gene TRBV19; no clear D gene. This CDR3 has 13 amino acids. Germline lookup yields CDR1 LNHDA and CDR2 SQIVND (reference sequence). Trimming took 9 bases from V and 2 from J, leaving 13 bases between them. The CDR3 region has the DNA TGTGCCAGCTCGCCTCCCATAAACACTGAAGCTTTCTTT. This codes for CASSPPINTEAFF.

The chain uses TRBV7-9 and TRBJ1-1, with D perhaps TRBD1 (5 bases). The CDR3 spans 15 residues. Germline CDR1 reads SEHNR; CDR2 reads FQNEAQ (reference sequence). V lost 7 bases to trimming and J lost 5 bases, with 20 bases between them. CDR3 bases: TGTGCCAGCAACCAACCCGGGGGTTTGGTAACTGAAGCTTTCTTT. This translates into CASNQPGGLVTEAFF.

The chain recombines TRBV6-5 with TRBJ2-5; D remains ambiguous. CDR1 and CDR2 (germline): MNHEY, SVGAGI. Trimming pared 2 bases from V and 1 base from J, leaving 8 bases between. This CDR3 contains 14 residues. CDR3 protein: CASSYSPFQETQYF. The CDR3 nucleotides read TGTGCCAGCAGTTACAGCCCCTTCCAAGAGACCCAGTACTTC.

V usage is TRBV28 and J usage is TRBJ1-4; D remains unclear. The CDR3 runs to 15 residues. Trimming took 5 bases from V and 5 from J, leaving 15 bases between them. The germline V gene has CDR1 MDHEN and CDR2 SYDVKM. The CDR3 protein is CASSPPGTTNEKLFF. CDR3 nucleotides: TGTGCCAGCAGTCCTCCGGGAACGACCAATGAAAAACTGTTTTTT.